Listed here are 2 T cell receptor beta chains from one sample, sequenced in a study of technical replicates of blood from a few donors. Sequencing was performed with immunoSEQ multiplex PCR; in TCRdb, only in-frame clones are kept and a portion is missing. The sample lists tens of thousands of clones; approximately 90% were seen once. The sample consisted of PBMCs. The receptors stem from a human donor in good health. Some clones in this sample may be carry-over from other donors' samples.

This clone qualifies as medium-sized. The genes are TRBV7-2 and TRBJ2-3; 10 nucleotides line up with TRBD2. This CDR3 has 18 residues. Germline CDR1 reads SGHTA; CDR2 reads FQGNSA. Losses at the gene ends were 1 base for V and 6 bases for J; bases not matched to a gene: 13. The CDR3 DNA reads TGTGCCAGCAGCTTAGTTAGCGGGGGGCATTTTCTTGCGGATACGCAGTATTTT. This sequence encodes CASSLVSGGHFLADTQYF.

The sample holds one count of this clone. The chain joins TRBV7-2 to TRBJ2-1, with 15 bases identical to TRBD2. The trim removed 8 bases at V and 9 bases at J, leaving 11 bases unmatched. The length of the CDR3 is 16 residues. CDR1 and CDR2 (germline): SGHTA, FQGNSA. The chain's CDR3 is CASGHTGLAGGGEQFF. CDR3 sequence (DNA): TGTGCCAGCGGCCACACGGGACTAGCGGGAGGAGGTGAGCAGTTCTTC. The variable domain in full, with the rest retrieved from reference TRBV7-2 and TRBJ2-1, is GAGVSQSPSNKVTEKGKDVELRCDPISGHTALYWYRQSLGQGLEFLIYFQGNSAPDKSGLPSDRFSAERTGGSVSTLTIQRTQQEDSAVYLCASGHTGLAGGGEQFFGPGTRLTVL.